This T cell receptor (beta chain) was sequenced for a study of technical replicates of blood from several donors. V was pared by 6 bases and J by 6 bases, with 7 bases of the junction left unmatched. Germline lookup yields CDR1 MNHEY and CDR2 SVGAGI. The CDR3 is 13 residues long. Measured with immunoSEQ multiplex PCR; TCRdb has only the in-frame clones, and not every one. The sample holds about 71,000 clones; around 97% are singletons and the top ten take approximately 0.2%. This clonotype was sampled from a human donor in good health. The V and J genes are TRBV6-5 and TRBJ1-2; 7 positions agree with TRBD1. Sequenced input: T cells isolated from PBMCs. CDR3 loop: CASSFDRVHGYTF. The DNA of the CDR3 is TGTGCCAGCAGCTTCGACAGGGTGCATGGCTACACCTTC.